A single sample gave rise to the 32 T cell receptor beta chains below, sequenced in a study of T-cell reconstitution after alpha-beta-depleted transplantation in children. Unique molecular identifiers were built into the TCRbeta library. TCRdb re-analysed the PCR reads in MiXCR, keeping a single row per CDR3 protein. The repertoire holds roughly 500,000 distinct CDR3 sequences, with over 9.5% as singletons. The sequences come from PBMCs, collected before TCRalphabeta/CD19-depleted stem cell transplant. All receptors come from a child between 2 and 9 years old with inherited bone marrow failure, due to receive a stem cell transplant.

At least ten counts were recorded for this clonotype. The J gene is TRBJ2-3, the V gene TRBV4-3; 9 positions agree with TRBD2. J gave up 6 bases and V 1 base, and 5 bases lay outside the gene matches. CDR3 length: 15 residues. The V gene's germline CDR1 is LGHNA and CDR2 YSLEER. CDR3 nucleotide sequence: TGCGCCAGCAGCCAAGGGACTAGCGTGCGGGATACGCAGTATTTT. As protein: CASSQGTSVRDTQYF.

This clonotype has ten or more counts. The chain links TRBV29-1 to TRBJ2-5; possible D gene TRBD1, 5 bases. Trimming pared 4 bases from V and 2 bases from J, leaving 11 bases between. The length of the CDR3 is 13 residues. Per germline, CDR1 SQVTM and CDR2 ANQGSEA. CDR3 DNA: TGCAGCGTTGTCAGGGAATGGCAAGAGACCCAGTACTTC. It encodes CSVVREWQETQYF. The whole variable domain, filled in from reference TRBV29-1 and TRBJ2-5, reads SAVISQKPSRDICQRGTSLTIQCQVDSQVTMMFWYRQQPGQSLTLIATANQGSEATYESGFVIDKFPISRPNLTFSTLTVSNMSPEDSSIYLCSVVREWQETQYFGPGTRLLVL.

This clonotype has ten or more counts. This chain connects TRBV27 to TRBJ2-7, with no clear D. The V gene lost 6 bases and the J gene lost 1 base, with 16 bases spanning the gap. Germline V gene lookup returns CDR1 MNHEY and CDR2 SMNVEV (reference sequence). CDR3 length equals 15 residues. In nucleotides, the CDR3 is TGTGCCAGCAGCGACACGGCCCGTTTTTCCTACGAGCAGTACTTC. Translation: CASSDTARFSYEQYF.

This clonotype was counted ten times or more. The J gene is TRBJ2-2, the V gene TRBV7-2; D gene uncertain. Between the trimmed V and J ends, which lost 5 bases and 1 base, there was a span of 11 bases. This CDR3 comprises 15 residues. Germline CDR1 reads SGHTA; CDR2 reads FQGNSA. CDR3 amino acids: CASSLLGRNTGELFF. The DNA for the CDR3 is TGTGCCAGCAGCCTGCTTGGGCGGAACACCGGGGAGCTGTTTTTT.

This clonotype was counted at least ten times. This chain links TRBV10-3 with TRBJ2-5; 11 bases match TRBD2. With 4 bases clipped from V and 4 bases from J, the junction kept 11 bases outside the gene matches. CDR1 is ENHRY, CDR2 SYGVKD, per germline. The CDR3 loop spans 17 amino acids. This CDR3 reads CAISGDPLAGAGETQYF. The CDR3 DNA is TGTGCCATCAGTGGGGACCCACTAGCGGGAGCAGGAGAGACCCAGTACTTC.

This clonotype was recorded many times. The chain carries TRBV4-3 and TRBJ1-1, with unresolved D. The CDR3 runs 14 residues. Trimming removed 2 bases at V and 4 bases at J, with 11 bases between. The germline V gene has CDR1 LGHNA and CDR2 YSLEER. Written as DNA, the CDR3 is TGCGCCAGCAGCCAAATTGCGCTTGGCACTGAAGCTTTCTTT. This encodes CASSQIALGTEAFF.

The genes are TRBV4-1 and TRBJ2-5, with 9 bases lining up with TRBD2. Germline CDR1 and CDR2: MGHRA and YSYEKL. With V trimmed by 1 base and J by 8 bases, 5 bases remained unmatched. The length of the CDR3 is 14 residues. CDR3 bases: TGCGCCAGCAGCCAAGGCACTAGCGGGTATACCCAGTACTTC. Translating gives CASSQGTSGYTQYF.

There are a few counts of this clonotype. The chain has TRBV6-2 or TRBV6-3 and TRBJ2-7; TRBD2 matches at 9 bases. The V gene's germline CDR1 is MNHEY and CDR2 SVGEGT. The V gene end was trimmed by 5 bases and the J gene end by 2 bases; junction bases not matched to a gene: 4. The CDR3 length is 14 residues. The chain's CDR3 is CASSVREGPYEQYF. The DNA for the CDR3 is TGTGCCAGCAGTGTGCGGGAGGGCCCCTACGAGCAGTACTTC.

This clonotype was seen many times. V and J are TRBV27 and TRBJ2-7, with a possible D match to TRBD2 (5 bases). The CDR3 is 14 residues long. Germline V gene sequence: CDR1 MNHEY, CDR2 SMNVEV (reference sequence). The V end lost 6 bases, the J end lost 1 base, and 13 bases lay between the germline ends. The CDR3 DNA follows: TGTGCCAGCAGCTTGGCGGGTTGGTCCTACGAGCAGTACTTC. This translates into CASSLAGWSYEQYF.

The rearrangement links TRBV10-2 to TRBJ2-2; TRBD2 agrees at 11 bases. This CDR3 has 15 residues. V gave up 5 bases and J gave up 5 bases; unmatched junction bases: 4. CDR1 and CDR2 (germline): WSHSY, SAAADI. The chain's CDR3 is CASSLSGRATGELFF. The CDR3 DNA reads TGCGCCAGCAGTCTTAGCGGGAGGGCTACCGGGGAGCTGTTTTTT.

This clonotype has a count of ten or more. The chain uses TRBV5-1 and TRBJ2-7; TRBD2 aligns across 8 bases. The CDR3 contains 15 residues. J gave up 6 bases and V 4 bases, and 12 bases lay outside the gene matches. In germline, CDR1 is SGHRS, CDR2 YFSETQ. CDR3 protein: CASSTRGAGEFEQYF. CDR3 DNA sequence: TGCGCCAGCAGCACACGGGGAGCGGGAGAGTTCGAGCAGTACTTC.

The CDR3: CASSLAGTSDTDTQYF. The CDR3 DNA follows: TGCGCCAGCAGCTTGGCCGGGACTAGCGACACAGATACGCAGTATTTT. The rearrangement uses TRBV5-1 and TRBJ2-3; 10 bases fit TRBD2. CDR1 SGHRS and CDR2 YFSETQ come from the germline V gene. The CDR3 is 16 residues long. J gave up 2 bases and V 0 bases, and 3 bases lay outside the gene matches. The complete variable domain, with remaining parts taken from reference TRBV5-1 and TRBJ2-3, reads KAGVTQTPRYLIKTRGQQVTLSCSPISGHRSVSWYQQTPGQGLQFLFEYFSETQRNKGNFPGRFSGRQFSNSRSEMNVSTLELGDSALYLCASSLAGTSDTDTQYFGPGTRLTVL.

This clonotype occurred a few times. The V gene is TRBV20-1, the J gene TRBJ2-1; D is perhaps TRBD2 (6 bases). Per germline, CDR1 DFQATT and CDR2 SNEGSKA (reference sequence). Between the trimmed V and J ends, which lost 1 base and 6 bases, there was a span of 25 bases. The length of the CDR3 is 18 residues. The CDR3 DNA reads TGCAGTGCTAGAGGGGGCCGGCGGGACCACCCTCGGGTCAATGAGCAGTTCTTC. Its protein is CSARGGRRDHPRVNEQFF.

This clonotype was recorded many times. This CDR3 reads CASGIRRAEQFF. The CDR3 DNA reads as TGTGCCAGCGGAATAAGGCGGGCTGAGCAGTTCTTC. This chain uses TRBV12-3 or TRBV12-4 with TRBJ2-1; a weak D match, TRBD2 (5 bases). The CDR3 is made up of 12 amino acids. The V and J ends lost 8 bases and 9 bases respectively, with 14 bases between them.

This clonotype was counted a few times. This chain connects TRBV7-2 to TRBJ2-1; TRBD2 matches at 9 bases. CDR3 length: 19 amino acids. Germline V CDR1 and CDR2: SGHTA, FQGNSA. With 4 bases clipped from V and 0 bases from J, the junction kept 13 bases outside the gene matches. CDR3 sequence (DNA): TGTGCCAGCAGCTCGAGGGGCGGGGGGGGGCTCAGCTCCTACAATGAGCAGTTCTTC. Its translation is CASSSRGGGGLSSYNEQFF.

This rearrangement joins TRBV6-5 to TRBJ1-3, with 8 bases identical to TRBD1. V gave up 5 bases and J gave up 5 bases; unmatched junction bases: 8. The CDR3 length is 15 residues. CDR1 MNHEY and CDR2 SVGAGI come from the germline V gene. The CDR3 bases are TGTGCCAGCAGTCACTGGACAGGGTTAAGAAACACCATATATTTT. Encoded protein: CASSHWTGLRNTIYF.

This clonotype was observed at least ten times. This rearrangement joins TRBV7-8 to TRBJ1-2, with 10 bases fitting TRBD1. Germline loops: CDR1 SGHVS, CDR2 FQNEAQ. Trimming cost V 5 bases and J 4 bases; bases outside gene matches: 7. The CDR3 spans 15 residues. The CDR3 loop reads CASSLGQGSPYGYTF. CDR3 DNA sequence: TGTGCCAGCAGCCTGGGACAGGGGAGTCCCTATGGCTACACCTTC. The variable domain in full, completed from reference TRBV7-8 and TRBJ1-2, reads GAGVSQSPRYKVAKRGQDVALRCDPISGHVSLFWYQQALGQGPEFLTYFQNEAQLDKSGLPSDRFFAERPEGSVSTLKIQRTQQEDSAVYLCASSLGQGSPYGYTFGSGTRLTVV.

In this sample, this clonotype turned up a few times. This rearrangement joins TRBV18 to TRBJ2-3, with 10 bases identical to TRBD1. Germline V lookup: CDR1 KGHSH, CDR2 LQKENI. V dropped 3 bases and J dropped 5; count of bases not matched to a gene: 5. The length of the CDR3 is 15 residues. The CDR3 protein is CASSPRQGAGDTQYF. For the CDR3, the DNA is TGTGCCAGCTCACCCCGACAGGGGGCTGGAGATACGCAGTATTTT. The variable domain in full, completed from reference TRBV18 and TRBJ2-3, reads NAGVMQNPRHLVRRRGQEARLRCSPMKGHSHVYWYRQLPEEGLKFMVYLQKENIIDESGMPKERFSAEFPKEGPSILRIQQVVRGDSAAYFCASSPRQGAGDTQYFGPGTRLTVL.

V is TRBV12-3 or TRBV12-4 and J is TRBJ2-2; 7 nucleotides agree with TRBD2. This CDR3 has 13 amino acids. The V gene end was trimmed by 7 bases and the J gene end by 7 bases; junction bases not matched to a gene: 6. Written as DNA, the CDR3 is TGTGCCAGCACTGGACTAGAGGGCGGGGAGCTGTTTTTT. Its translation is CASTGLEGGELFF.

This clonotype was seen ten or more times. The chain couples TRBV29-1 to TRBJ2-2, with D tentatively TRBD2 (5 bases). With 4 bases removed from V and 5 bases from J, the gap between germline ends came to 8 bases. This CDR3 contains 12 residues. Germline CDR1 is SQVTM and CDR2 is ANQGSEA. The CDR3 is CSVGQRTGELFF. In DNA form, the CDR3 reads TGCAGCGTTGGGCAGCGGACCGGGGAGCTGTTTTTT.

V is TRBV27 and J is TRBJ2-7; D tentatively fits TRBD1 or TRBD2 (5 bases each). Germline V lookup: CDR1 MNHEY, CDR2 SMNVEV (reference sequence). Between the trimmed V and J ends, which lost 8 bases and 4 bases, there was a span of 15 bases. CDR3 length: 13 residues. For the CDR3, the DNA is TGTGCCAGCGGACCCGGGACGGTTTACGAGCAGTACTTC. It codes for CASGPGTVYEQYF.

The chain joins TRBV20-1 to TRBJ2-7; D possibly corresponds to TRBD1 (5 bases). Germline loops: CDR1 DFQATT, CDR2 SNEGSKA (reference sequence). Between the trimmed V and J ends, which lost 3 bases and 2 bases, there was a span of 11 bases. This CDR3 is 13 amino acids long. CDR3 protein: CSASQQAPYEQYF. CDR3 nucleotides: TGCAGTGCTAGTCAACAGGCGCCCTACGAGCAGTACTTC.

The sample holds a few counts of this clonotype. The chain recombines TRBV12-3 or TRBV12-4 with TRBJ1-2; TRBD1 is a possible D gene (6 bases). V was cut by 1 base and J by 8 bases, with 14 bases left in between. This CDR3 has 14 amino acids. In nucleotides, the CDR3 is TGTGCCAGCAGTTTAGGTTGGGGGGCCGAGGGCTACACCTTC. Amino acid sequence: CASSLGWGAEGYTF.

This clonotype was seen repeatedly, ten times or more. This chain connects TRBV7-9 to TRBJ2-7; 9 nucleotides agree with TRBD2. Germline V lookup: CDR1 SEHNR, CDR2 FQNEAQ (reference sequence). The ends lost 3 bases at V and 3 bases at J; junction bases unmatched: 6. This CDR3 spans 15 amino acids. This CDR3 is CASSFGASGNYEQYF. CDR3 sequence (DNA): TGTGCCAGCAGCTTCGGGGCTAGCGGGAACTACGAGCAGTACTTC.

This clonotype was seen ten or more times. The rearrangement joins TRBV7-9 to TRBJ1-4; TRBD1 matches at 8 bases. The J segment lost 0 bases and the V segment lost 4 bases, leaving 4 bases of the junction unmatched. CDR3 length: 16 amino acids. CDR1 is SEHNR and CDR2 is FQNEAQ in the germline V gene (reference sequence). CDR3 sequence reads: CASSYQGAATNEKLFF. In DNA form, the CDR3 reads TGTGCCAGCAGCTACCAGGGGGCCGCAACTAATGAAAAACTGTTTTTT.

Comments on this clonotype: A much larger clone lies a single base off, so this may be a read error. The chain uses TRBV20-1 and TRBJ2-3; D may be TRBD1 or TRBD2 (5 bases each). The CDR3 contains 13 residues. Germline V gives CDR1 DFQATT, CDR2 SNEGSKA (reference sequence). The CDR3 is CSAGLRGADTHYF. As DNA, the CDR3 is TGCAGTGCTGGCCTGAGGGGCGCAGATACGCACTATTTT.

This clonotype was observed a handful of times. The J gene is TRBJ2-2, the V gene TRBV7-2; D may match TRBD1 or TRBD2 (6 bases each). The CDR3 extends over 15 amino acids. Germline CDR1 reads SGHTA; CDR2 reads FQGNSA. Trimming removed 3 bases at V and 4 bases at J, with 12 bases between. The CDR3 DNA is TGTGCCAGCAGCTTGAAGGGGGGTTCCACCGGGGAGCTGTTTTTT. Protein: CASSLKGGSTGELFF. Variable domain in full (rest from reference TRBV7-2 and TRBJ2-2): GAGVSQSPSNKVTEKGKDVELRCDPISGHTALYWYRQSLGQGLEFLIYFQGNSAPDKSGLPSDRFSAERTGGSVSTLTIQRTQQEDSAVYLCASSLKGGSTGELFFGEGSRLTVL.

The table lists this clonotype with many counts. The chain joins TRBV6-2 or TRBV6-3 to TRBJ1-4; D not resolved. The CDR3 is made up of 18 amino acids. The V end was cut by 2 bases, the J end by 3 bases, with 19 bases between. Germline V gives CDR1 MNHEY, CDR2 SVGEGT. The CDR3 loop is CASSYDGSSATANEKLFF. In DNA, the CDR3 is TGTGCCAGCAGTTACGACGGGTCCTCGGCGACTGCTAATGAAAAACTGTTTTTT.

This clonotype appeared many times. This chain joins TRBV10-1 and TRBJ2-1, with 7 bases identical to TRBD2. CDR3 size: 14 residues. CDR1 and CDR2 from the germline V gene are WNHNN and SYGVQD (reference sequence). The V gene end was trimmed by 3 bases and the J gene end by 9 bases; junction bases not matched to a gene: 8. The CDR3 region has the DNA TGCGCCAGCAGTGATAGGAGGGAGGGAGGTGAGCAGTTCTTC. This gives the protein CASSDRREGGEQFF.

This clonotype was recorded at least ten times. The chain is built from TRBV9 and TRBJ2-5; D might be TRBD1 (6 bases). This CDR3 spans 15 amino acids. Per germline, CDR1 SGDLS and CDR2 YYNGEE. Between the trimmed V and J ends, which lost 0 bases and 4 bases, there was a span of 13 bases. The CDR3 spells CASSVALRGRETQYF. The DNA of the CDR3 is TGTGCCAGCAGCGTAGCCCTCAGGGGTCGAGAGACCCAGTACTTC.

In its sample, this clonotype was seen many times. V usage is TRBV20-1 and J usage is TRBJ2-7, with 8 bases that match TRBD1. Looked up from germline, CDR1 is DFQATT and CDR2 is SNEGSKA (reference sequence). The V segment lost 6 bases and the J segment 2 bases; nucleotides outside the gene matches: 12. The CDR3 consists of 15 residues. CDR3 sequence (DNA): TGCAGTGCCGCAACTTTTCCGGGACAGGCCTACGAGCAGTACTTC. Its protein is CSAATFPGQAYEQYF.

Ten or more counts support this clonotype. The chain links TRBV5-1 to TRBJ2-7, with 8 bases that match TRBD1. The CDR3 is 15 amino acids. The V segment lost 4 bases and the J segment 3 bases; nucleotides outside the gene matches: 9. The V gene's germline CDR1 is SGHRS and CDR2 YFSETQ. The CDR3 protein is CASSPDPGQGYEQYF. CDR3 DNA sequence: TGCGCCAGCAGCCCCGACCCCGGACAGGGCTACGAGCAGTACTTC.